Below are 21 T cell receptor beta chains sequenced from a single sample in a study of glioma-infiltrating T cells after dendritic cell vaccination. TCRdb's copy holds only in-frame clones and misses some; the assay was immunoSEQ multiplex PCR. The sample lists more than 100,000 clones; roughly 79% were seen once. Sequenced material: blood, taken before dendritic cell vaccination. These TCRs come from a human donor with glioblastoma.

The chain uses TRBV19 and TRBJ1-2; weak D call: TRBD1 (6 bases). CDR1 and CDR2 (germline): LNHDA, SQIVND (reference sequence). The germline V and J ends were trimmed by 7 bases and 4 bases, with 13 bases remaining between them. There are 13 residues in the CDR3. This chain's CDR3 is CASNIGTTYGYTF. DNA for the CDR3: TGTGCCAGTAATATCGGGACAACCTATGGCTACACCTTC.

The V and J genes are TRBV30 and TRBJ2-1; the D gene is possibly TRBD1 (6 bases). The CDR3 totals 15 residues. Germline loops: CDR1 GTSNPN, CDR2 SVGIG (reference sequence). Deletions cut 3 bases from V and 5 bases from J, with 17 bases between. The chain's CDR3 is CAWSILQGLHNEQFF. CDR3 nucleotide sequence: TGTGCCTGGAGCATACTACAGGGTCTCCACAATGAGCAGTTCTTC.

The chain is built from TRBV7-8 and TRBJ2-5; 8 bases line up with TRBD2. The CDR3 is made up of 15 amino acids. V dropped 1 base and J dropped 7; count of bases not matched to a gene: 8. CDR1 is SGHVS, CDR2 FQNEAQ, per germline. CDR3 coding DNA: TGTGCCAGCAGCTTAGGGACTAGCCTTCCCGGGACCCAGTACTTC. Its translation is CASSLGTSLPGTQYF.

This chain uses TRBV11-2 with TRBJ2-7; TRBD1 matches 9 bases. CDR1 and CDR2 (germline): SGHAT, FQNNGV. The ends lost 5 bases at V and 2 bases at J; junction bases unmatched: 7. CDR3 length equals 15 residues. In nucleotides, the CDR3 is TGTGCCAGCAGCCAAGGACAGGGGAGGACCTACGAGCAGTACTTC. Its protein product is CASSQGQGRTYEQYF.

The chain combines TRBV6-1 with TRBJ1-2; 9 bases are shared with TRBD1. The CDR3 has 13 residues. J lost 7 bases, V lost 7 bases, and 7 bases had no gene match. CDR1 MNHNS and CDR2 SASEGT come from the germline V gene. The CDR3 DNA sequence: TGTGCCAGCACCCCGGACAGGGGAGGTGGCTACACCTTC. This sequence encodes CASTPDRGGGYTF.

The chain carries TRBV7-8 and TRBJ1-4, with D unresolved. Germline loops: CDR1 SGHVS, CDR2 FQNEAQ. The CDR3 loop spans 14 amino acids. With 5 bases removed from V and 8 bases from J, the gap between germline ends came to 15 bases. CDR3 bases: TGTGCCAGCAGCGGGCGGGTGCTTGGGGAAAAACTGTTTTTT. The encoded protein is CASSGRVLGEKLFF.

The V gene is TRBV5-6, the J gene TRBJ1-2; D gene uncertain. Germline V lookup: CDR1 SGHDT, CDR2 YYEEEE. V lost 3 bases and J 3 bases, leaving 21 bases between the germline ends. There are 17 residues in the CDR3. This CDR3 is CASSSEVVRDGDYGYTF. DNA of the CDR3: TGTGCCAGCAGCTCGGAGGTCGTTAGGGATGGGGACTATGGCTACACCTTC.

The rearrangement uses TRBV18 and TRBJ2-7, with 7 bases that match TRBD2. The V segment lost 3 bases and the J segment 0 bases; nucleotides outside the gene matches: 8. In germline, CDR1 is KGHSH, CDR2 LQKENI. The CDR3 spans 16 residues. CDR3 protein: CASSPTSGISSYEQYF. In DNA form, the CDR3 reads TGTGCCAGCTCACCTACAAGCGGGATAAGCTCCTACGAGCAGTACTTC. The full variable domain, its missing parts supplied by reference TRBV18 and TRBJ2-7, is NAGVMQNPRHLVRRRGQEARLRCSPMKGHSHVYWYRQLPEEGLKFMVYLQKENIIDESGMPKERFSAEFPKEGPSILRIQQVVRGDSAAYFCASSPTSGISSYEQYFGPGTRLTVT.

This CDR3 reads CASSGVRTGLIDTEAFF. The CDR3 nucleotides read TGTGCCAGCAGCGGCGTCCGAACAGGGCTAATAGACACTGAAGCTTTCTTT. V usage is TRBV5-6 and J usage is TRBJ1-1; perhaps TRBD1 as D (6 bases). The CDR3 is 17 residues long. Trimming cost V 4 bases and J 3 bases, with 22 bases left between them. CDR1 SGHDT and CDR2 YYEEEE come from the germline V gene.

This sequence joins TRBV5-1 and TRBJ2-3; 10 bases match TRBD2. This CDR3 contains 17 residues. Germline-derived CDR1 and CDR2 are SGHRS and YFSETQ. Trimming took 4 bases from V and 1 from J; bases not matched to a gene: 9. CDR3 DNA sequence: TGCGCCAGCAGCCCCTCTTTTCTAGCGGGGGGCACAGATACGCAGTATTTT. Residues: CASSPSFLAGGTDTQYF.

This chain uses TRBV18 with TRBJ2-5, with D possibly being TRBD1 (6 bases). The CDR3 covers 14 residues. The germline V gene encodes CDR1 KGHSH and CDR2 LQKENI. V was pared by 3 bases and J by 3 bases, with 11 bases between. The CDR3 bases are TGTGCCAGCTCACCTACGGACAGCAAAGAGACCCAGTACTTC. Encoded protein: CASSPTDSKETQYF.

The chain recombines TRBV5-1 with TRBJ2-3; 9 positions match TRBD1. There are 16 residues in the CDR3. Germline V gene lookup returns CDR1 SGHRS and CDR2 YFSETQ. The V segment lost 5 bases and the J segment 0 bases; nucleotides outside the gene matches: 7. The CDR3 nucleotides read TGCGCCAGCAGGGATGGGACAGGGTGGAGCACAGATACGCAGTATTTT. This codes for CASRDGTGWSTDTQYF. The full variable domain, with the rest looked up from reference TRBV5-1 and TRBJ2-3, is KAGVTQTPRYLIKTRGQQVTLSCSPISGHRSVSWYQQTPGQGLQFLFEYFSETQRNKGNFPGRFSGRQFSNSRSEMNVSTLELGDSALYLCASRDGTGWSTDTQYFGPGTRLTVL.

CDR3 in DNA: TGTGCCAGCATAGGGACAGATCTTGGCTACACCTTC. It translates to CASIGTDLGYTF. The chain has TRBV2 and TRBJ1-2, with 7 bases aligning to TRBD1. The CDR3 sequence is 12 residues long. The V and J ends lost 7 bases and 7 bases, in that order; junction bases with no gene match: 6. The V gene's germline CDR1 is SNHLY and CDR2 FYNNEI.

The chain carries TRBV11-3 and TRBJ2-5, with a possible D match to TRBD2 (5 bases). This CDR3 contains 13 residues. Germline-derived CDR1 and CDR2 are SGHNT and YENEEA. Trimming pared 1 base from V and 2 bases from J, leaving 5 bases between. For the CDR3, the DNA is TGTGCCAGCAGCTTAGGGGAGCAAGAGACCCAGTACTTC. As protein: CASSLGEQETQYF.

The chain employs TRBV6-5 and TRBJ2-1; 10 nucleotides agree with TRBD2. J lost 8 bases, V lost 0 bases, and 4 bases had no gene match. Per the germline V gene, CDR1 is MNHEY and CDR2 is SVGAGI. The CDR3 length is 15 residues. The CDR3 nucleotides are TGTGCCAGCAGTTACTCGCCGCTAGCGGGGGATGAGCAGTTCTTC. Protein: CASSYSPLAGDEQFF.

V usage is TRBV4-3 and J usage is TRBJ2-7; possible D gene TRBD2, 5 bases. Germline V gene data show CDR1 as LGHNA and CDR2 as YSLEER. The CDR3 loop spans 15 amino acids. Trimming shortened V by 0 bases and J by 6 bases, and 15 bases separated the two germline ends. The CDR3, as DNA: TGCGCCAGCAGCCAAGAAATGACCCGCGGGCTCGAGCAGTACTTC. It yields the protein CASSQEMTRGLEQYF.

This clone appeared a few times. This rearrangement joins TRBV4-3 to TRBJ2-1, with 10 nucleotides matching TRBD2. The CDR3 sequence is 18 residues long. Germline assignment: CDR1 LGHNA and CDR2 YSLEER. Trimming at V came to 0 bases and at J to 2 bases, leaving 7 bases not matched to a gene. The CDR3 region is CASSQDTPLAGAYNEQFF. DNA of the CDR3: TGCGCCAGCAGCCAAGACACCCCCCTAGCGGGGGCCTACAATGAGCAGTTCTTC.

This rearrangement joins TRBV13 to TRBJ2-2; no clear D gene. Germline CDR1 is PRHDT and CDR2 is FYEKMQ (reference sequence). The V end lost 6 bases, the J end lost 7 bases, and 12 bases lay between the germline ends. The CDR3 is 13 residues long. CDR3 sequence: CASRLVPGGELFF. CDR3 nucleotides: TGTGCCAGCAGGCTAGTCCCGGGCGGGGAGCTGTTTTTT.

This clone has only a few counts. The chain employs TRBV10-2 and TRBJ2-7; D not certain. The germline CDR1 and CDR2 sequences are WSHSY and SAAADI. V shed 8 bases and J shed 3 bases, with 14 bases lying between them. The CDR3 runs 13 residues. The CDR3 coding sequence is TGCGCCAGCTCGGTGTCAGGAATCTACGAGCAGTACTTC. It translates to CASSVSGIYEQYF.

The chain has TRBV5-4 and TRBJ1-2; D perhaps matches TRBD1 (5 bases). V lost 0 bases and J 4 bases, leaving 10 bases between the germline ends. Germline-derived CDR1 and CDR2 are SGHNT and YYREEE (reference sequence). This CDR3 has 14 amino acids. The CDR3 DNA reads as TGTGCCAGCAGCTTGGGTCAGGGTACCTATGGCTACACCTTC. Its translation: CASSLGQGTYGYTF.

The genes are TRBV5-6 and TRBJ1-1; perhaps TRBD1 as D (6 bases). Germline values: CDR1 SGHDT, CDR2 YYEEEE. The V end lost 0 bases, the J end lost 5 bases, and 14 bases lay between the germline ends. The CDR3 loop spans 15 amino acids. CDR3 in amino acids: CASSLVGSGDTEAFF. In DNA, the CDR3 is TGTGCCAGCAGCTTGGTTGGTTCAGGGGATACTGAAGCTTTCTTT.